One sample yielded the 25 T cell receptor beta chains listed below, sequenced in a study of blood T cell repertoires in COVID-19. This table comes from immunoSEQ multiplex PCR, and its TCRdb copy is limited to in-frame clones, with some not included. The data contain about 200,000 clones, 85% to 90% of them singletons. Sequenced sample: peripheral blood. The receptors here all came from a woman between 65 and 79 years old with acute or convalescent COVID-19.

The rearrangement links TRBV5-1 to TRBJ2-7; D possibly corresponds to TRBD1 (6 bases). Looked up from germline, CDR1 is SGHRS and CDR2 is YFSETQ. Between the trimmed V and J ends, which lost 4 bases and 7 bases, there was a span of 27 bases. The CDR3 covers 17 residues. The CDR3 DNA reads as TGCGCCAGCAGCGGTGGGCAGGGGAGCTTCCGAGTGGGAGAGCAGTACTTC. Translating it yields CASSGGQGSFRVGEQYF.

The J gene is TRBJ2-7, the V gene TRBV7-3; 7 nucleotides line up with TRBD2. With 7 bases clipped from V and 6 bases from J, the junction kept 6 bases outside the gene matches. CDR1 is SGHTA and CDR2 is FQGTGA in the germline V gene. The length of the CDR3 is 12 residues. The CDR3 DNA is TGTGCCAGCAACGGGCCGGGGGGCGAGCAGTACTTC. Protein: CASNGPGGEQYF.

The chain is built from TRBV19 and TRBJ1-1, with 7 bases fitting TRBD1. The V gene's germline CDR1 is LNHDA and CDR2 SQIVND (reference sequence). V was clipped by 6 bases and J by 1 base; unmatched bases: 5. The length of the CDR3 is 14 residues. CDR3 nucleotide sequence: TGTGCCAGTAGCTGGGACAGCCAGAACACTGAAGCTTTCTTT. Its translation is CASSWDSQNTEAFF.

The chain uses TRBV28 and TRBJ2-5; the match to TRBD2 covers 7 bases. Losses at the gene ends were 7 bases for V and 5 bases for J; bases not matched to a gene: 10. The CDR3 is made up of 14 amino acids. Germline V gene lookup returns CDR1 MDHEN and CDR2 SYDVKM. The DNA for the CDR3 is TGTGCCAGCAAGGTGGGAGGGAGGGCGGAGACCCAGTACTTC. It specifies CASKVGGRAETQYF. The complete variable domain, with remaining parts taken from reference TRBV28 and TRBJ2-5, reads DVKVTQSSRYLVKRTGEKVFLECVQDMDHENMFWYRQDPGLGLRLIYFSYDVKMKEKGDIPEGYSVSREKKERFSLILESASTNQTSMYLCASKVGGRAETQYFGPGTRLLVL.

Only one count was recorded for this clone. The chain combines TRBV28 with TRBJ1-4; possibly TRBD1 for D (5 bases). Trimming pared 2 bases from V and 5 bases from J, leaving 12 bases between. This CDR3 is 15 amino acids long. CDR1 MDHEN and CDR2 SYDVKM come from the germline V gene. The CDR3 DNA sequence: TGTGCCAGCAGTTTAGGGGGACTGGAGAATGAAAAACTGTTTTTT. Translating gives CASSLGGLENEKLFF. Variable domain in full (rest from reference TRBV28 and TRBJ1-4): DVKVTQSSRYLVKRTGEKVFLECVQDMDHENMFWYRQDPGLGLRLIYFSYDVKMKEKGDIPEGYSVSREKKERFSLILESASTNQTSMYLCASSLGGLENEKLFFGSGTQLSVL.

The chain has TRBV5-1 and TRBJ2-1; maybe TRBD2 (5 bases). Trimming cost V 0 bases and J 4 bases, with 17 bases left between them. CDR1 and CDR2 (germline): SGHRS, YFSETQ. There are 17 residues in the CDR3. The CDR3 spells CASSLVSGPAGYNEQFF. CDR3 in DNA: TGCGCCAGCAGCTTGGTCTCGGGCCCTGCGGGTTACAATGAGCAGTTCTTC.

This clone is a singleton in its sample. The V and J genes are TRBV9 and TRBJ2-7; D is perhaps TRBD1 (6 bases). Trimming took 0 bases from V and 5 from J, leaving 12 bases between them. This CDR3 contains 14 residues. Germline lookup yields CDR1 SGDLS and CDR2 YYNGEE. The CDR3 sequence: CASSVAGRDNEQYF. The DNA of the CDR3 is TGTGCCAGCAGCGTAGCGGGCAGGGACAACGAGCAGTACTTC.

This chain connects TRBV10-3 to TRBJ1-2; D is perhaps TRBD1 (6 bases). Germline CDR1 is ENHRY and CDR2 is SYGVKD. Trimming stripped 5 bases from V and 8 bases from J, with 21 bases between. The CDR3 runs to 15 residues. The CDR3 nucleotides read TGTGCCATCAGTCTATCTCGGGACACGGGTAGGGGCTACACCTTC. As protein: CAISLSRDTGRGYTF.

This clone occurred once. The rearrangement links TRBV9 to TRBJ2-6; 10 bases are a match to TRBD1. Germline V lookup: CDR1 SGDLS, CDR2 YYNGEE. Trimming at V came to 3 bases and at J to 0 bases, leaving 6 bases not matched to a gene. This CDR3 has 18 amino acids. The CDR3 is CASSARQGARSGANVLTF. CDR3 in DNA: TGTGCCAGCAGCGCCCGACAGGGGGCGCGCTCTGGGGCCAACGTCCTGACTTTC.

V usage is TRBV24-1 and J usage is TRBJ2-1; D is undetermined. The V end was cut by 3 bases, the J end by 5 bases, with 10 bases between. CDR1 is KGHDR, CDR2 SFDVKD, per germline. The CDR3 runs to 14 residues. The CDR3 loop reads CATSDRSSDNEQFF. The CDR3 DNA sequence: TGTGCCACCAGTGATCGTAGTTCCGACAATGAGCAGTTCTTC.

CDR3 sequence (DNA): TGCAGTGCTAGTCAGGTCCTCGGGACTGCCTCTGGAAACACCATATATTTT. It translates to CSASQVLGTASGNTIYF. V is TRBV20-1 and J is TRBJ1-3, with D possibly matching TRBD1 (5 bases). This CDR3 is 17 amino acids long. Germline-derived CDR1 and CDR2 are DFQATT and SNEGSKA (reference sequence). With 3 bases removed from V and 0 bases from J, the gap between germline ends came to 18 bases.

The chain couples TRBV7-2 to TRBJ2-3, with 7 bases fitting TRBD2. This CDR3 has 16 amino acids. Trimming at V came to 1 base and at J to 4 bases, leaving 8 bases not matched to a gene. Germline CDR1 is SGHTA and CDR2 is FQGNSA. CDR3 amino acids: CASSLGAASGADTQYF. In DNA form, the CDR3 reads TGTGCCAGCAGCTTAGGGGCGGCTAGCGGCGCAGATACGCAGTATTTT.

V is TRBV28 and J is TRBJ2-7; 9 bases fit TRBD1. The CDR3 contains 15 residues. With 5 bases clipped from V and 5 bases from J, the junction kept 10 bases outside the gene matches. Germline V gene lookup returns CDR1 MDHEN and CDR2 SYDVKM. This CDR3 reads CASSAFGTGNDEQYF. DNA for the CDR3: TGTGCCAGCAGTGCGTTCGGGACAGGGAACGACGAGCAGTACTTC.

J is TRBJ2-1 and V is TRBV5-4, with 9 bases aligning to TRBD2. The CDR3 consists of 15 residues. From germline, CDR1 is SGHNT and CDR2 YYREEE (reference sequence). With 2 bases clipped from V and 5 bases from J, the junction kept 5 bases outside the gene matches. The DNA of the CDR3 is TGTGCCAGCAGCTTCGCGACTAGCGGAAACAATGAGCAGTTCTTC. Translating it yields CASSFATSGNNEQFF.

The V gene is TRBV5-1, the J gene TRBJ2-5; weak D call: TRBD2 (5 bases). The CDR3 has 13 residues. Germline V gene data show CDR1 as SGHRS and CDR2 as YFSETQ. The V and J ends lost 3 bases and 5 bases respectively, with 11 bases between them. This CDR3 reads CASSWSSGETQYF. CDR3 nucleotide sequence: TGCGCCAGCAGCTGGTCCAGCGGCGAGACCCAGTACTTC.

The sample holds a few counts of this clone. The V gene is TRBV18, the J gene TRBJ2-2; the D gene is possibly TRBD2 (6 bases). The germline V gene has CDR1 KGHSH and CDR2 LQKENI. This CDR3 has 15 residues. V lost 3 bases to trimming and J lost 2 bases, with 10 bases between them. The CDR3 here is CASSPGRDNTGELFF. CDR3 nucleotides: TGTGCCAGCTCACCCGGGCGGGACAACACCGGGGAGCTGTTTTTT.

The rearrangement uses TRBV13 and TRBJ2-1, with 10 bases fitting TRBD1. The CDR3 loop spans 15 amino acids. From germline, CDR1 is PRHDT and CDR2 FYEKMQ (reference sequence). Trimming at V came to 5 bases and at J to 10 bases, leaving 11 bases not matched to a gene. CDR3 loop: CASSPNGGQGREQFF. The CDR3 coding sequence is TGTGCCAGCAGCCCCAACGGGGGACAGGGGCGAGAGCAGTTCTTC.

The CDR3 here is CASSIFFSGTGAQKLYGYTF. CDR3 nucleotide sequence: TGTGCCAGTAGTATTTTTTTTTCTGGGACAGGGGCGCAGAAATTATATGGCTACACCTTC. The V and J genes are TRBV19 and TRBJ1-2; 10 nucleotides agree with TRBD1. V lost 3 bases, J lost 5 bases, and 21 bases stayed unmatched. The CDR3 length is 20 residues. In germline, CDR1 is LNHDA, CDR2 SQIVND (reference sequence).

This clone occurred once. The gene calls are TRBV6-5 and TRBJ1-6; 9 bases fit TRBD1. Trimming cost V 5 bases and J 6 bases; bases outside gene matches: 5. The CDR3 is 15 amino acids. Germline assignment: CDR1 MNHEY and CDR2 SVGAGI. CDR3 bases: TGTGCCAGCAGTCGACAGGGGGTGCCTAATTCACCCCTCCACTTT. Encoded protein: CASSRQGVPNSPLHF.

The gene calls are TRBV11-1 and TRBJ2-3, with D tentatively TRBD2 (6 bases). V lost 3 bases and J lost 5, with 18 bases in between. CDR1 is SGHAT, CDR2 FQDESV, per germline (reference sequence). The CDR3 spans 16 residues. The chain's CDR3 is CASSFNRIQGGDTQYF. For the CDR3, the DNA is TGTGCCAGCAGCTTTAATCGGATTCAGGGAGGAGATACGCAGTATTTT.

The V call is TRBV15, the J call TRBJ2-1, with TRBD1 matching 9 bases. Germline V CDR1 and CDR2: LNHNV, YYDKDF (reference sequence). The CDR3 covers 13 residues. V was pared by 5 bases and J by 10 bases, with 6 bases of the junction left unmatched. In DNA form, the CDR3 reads TGTGCCACCAGCCCGGACAGGGGCTGGGAGCAGTTCTTC. This codes for CATSPDRGWEQFF.

The gene calls are TRBV5-1 and TRBJ2-1, with 11 bases identical to TRBD2. V shed 3 bases, J shed 2 bases, and the junction held 7 bases outside the gene matches. This CDR3 is 17 amino acids long. CDR1 and CDR2 from the germline V gene are SGHRS and YFSETQ. CDR3 coding DNA: TGCGCCAGCAGCTGGGGGACTAGCGGATTCACCTACAATGAGCAGTTCTTC. It encodes CASSWGTSGFTYNEQFF.

The chain couples TRBV2 to TRBJ1-5; 7 bases align to TRBD1. CDR1 SNHLY and CDR2 FYNNEI come from the germline V gene. J gave up 7 bases and V 5 bases, and 5 bases lay outside the gene matches. The CDR3 runs 13 residues. This chain's CDR3 is CASSRTGEQPQHF. DNA of the CDR3: TGTGCCAGCAGTCGTACAGGGGAACAGCCCCAGCATTTT.

J is TRBJ1-3 and V is TRBV4-1; TRBD1 agrees at 12 bases. Germline CDR1 reads MGHRA; CDR2 reads YSYEKL. The CDR3 runs to 17 residues. Unmatched junction bases numbered 10, after V lost 4 bases and J lost 6 bases. DNA for the CDR3: TGCGCCAGCAGCCGATCCGGGACAGGGGGCAGGGAAAACACCATATATTTT. Its translation is CASSRSGTGGRENTIYF.

This clone has a single count. CDR3 sequence reads: CASSPPTGKATGELFF. CDR3 nucleotides: TGCGCCAGCAGCCCTCCGACAGGGAAAGCTACCGGGGAGCTGTTTTTT. The V and J genes are TRBV5-1 and TRBJ2-2, with 7 bases matching TRBD1. In germline, CDR1 is SGHRS, CDR2 YFSETQ. The CDR3 has 16 amino acids. V gave up 4 bases and J gave up 5 bases; unmatched junction bases: 11.